Below, 19 T cell receptor beta chains from the same sample are listed, as sequenced in a study of shared clonotypes between healthy human individuals. Clones were read by immunoSEQ multiplex PCR, and TCRdb kept only the in-frame ones, dropping some. The sample records 520,000 or so clones, approximately 79% being singletons. The specimen was PBMCs. The receptors originated from a woman in her 40s in good health. Some clones in this sample may be carry-over from other donors' samples.

This clone was counted between two and nine times. The chain's CDR3 is CASSDSGNSLTGELFF. CDR3 nucleotides: TGTGCCAGCAGCGACTCGGGGAATAGTTTGACCGGGGAGCTGTTTTTT. The gene calls are TRBV7-3 and TRBJ2-2; possible D gene TRBD2, 5 bases. CDR3 length: 16 amino acids. CDR1 and CDR2 (germline): SGHTA, FQGTGA. V lost 5 bases and J 5 bases, leaving 18 bases between the germline ends.

The rearrangement joins TRBV28 to TRBJ1-5; TRBD1 aligns across 8 bases. Germline lookup yields CDR1 MDHEN and CDR2 SYDVKM. The CDR3 extends over 16 amino acids. V shed 5 bases, J shed 7 bases, and the junction held 13 bases outside the gene matches. The CDR3 DNA is TGTGCCAGCAGTCAAATTGGACAGGGAGGCGGACAGCCCCAGCATTTT. Its translation: CASSQIGQGGGQPQHF.

This chain connects TRBV6-1 to TRBJ1-3, with D perhaps TRBD1 (6 bases). Germline V gives CDR1 MNHNS, CDR2 SASEGT. The CDR3 consists of 17 residues. V was pared by 4 bases and J by 2 bases, with 18 bases between. CDR3 DNA: TGTGCCAGCAGTGCCCAACGAGGGGGAGGGACTGGAAACACCATATATTTT. This gives the protein CASSAQRGGGTGNTIYF.

The CDR3: CASSPRRGARNTEAFF. The CDR3, as DNA: TGTGCCAGCAGCCCAAGGCGGGGGGCCCGAAACACTGAAGCTTTCTTT. V gene TRBV9 combines with J gene TRBJ1-1; D is possibly TRBD1 (6 bases). Germline V lookup: CDR1 SGDLS, CDR2 YYNGEE. Trimming cost V 4 bases and J 2 bases, with 18 bases left between them. This CDR3 is built from 16 residues. Supplemented by reference TRBV9 and TRBJ1-1, the full variable domain reads DSGVTQTPKHLITATGQRVTLRCSPRSGDLSVYWYQQSLDQGLQFLIQYYNGEERAKGNILERFSAQQFPDLHSELNLSSLELGDSALYFCASSPRRGARNTEAFFGQGTRLTVV.

As regards this clone: This sample also contains other DNA sequences that code for the same CDR3. The rearrangement joins TRBV6-5 to TRBJ2-5; TRBD1 aligns across 7 bases. This CDR3 spans 14 amino acids. Germline values: CDR1 MNHEY, CDR2 SVGAGI. V dropped 0 bases and J dropped 5; count of bases not matched to a gene: 3. DNA of the CDR3: TGTGCCAGCAGTTACTCAGGGGGCCGGGAGACCCAGTACTTC. This codes for CASSYSGGRETQYF.

This chain links TRBV28 with TRBJ2-7; D gene uncertain. Trimming pared 2 bases from V and 1 base from J, leaving 6 bases between. The CDR3 loop spans 13 amino acids. In germline, CDR1 is MDHEN, CDR2 SYDVKM. CDR3 amino acids: CASSLLRSYEQYF. CDR3 nucleotide sequence: TGTGCCAGCAGTTTACTTAGATCCTACGAGCAGTACTTC.

The rearrangement joins TRBV5-1 to TRBJ2-7; 7 positions agree with TRBD1. Germline V CDR1 and CDR2: SGHRS, YFSETQ. This CDR3 comprises 14 residues. The trim removed 1 base at V and 2 bases at J, leaving 3 bases unmatched. CDR3 sequence reads: CASSLTGATYEQYF. The CDR3 bases are TGCGCCAGCAGCTTGACAGGGGCCACCTACGAGCAGTACTTC.

This clone was recorded a few times. The CDR3 loop reads CASSPQQGGSYEQYF. As DNA, the CDR3 is TGTGCCAGCTCACCACAACAGGGTGGCTCCTACGAGCAGTACTTC. J is TRBJ2-7 and V is TRBV18, with TRBD1 as a possible D gene (6 bases). This CDR3 is built from 15 residues. Trimming shortened V by 1 base and J by 0 bases, and 10 bases separated the two germline ends. Germline V gene lookup returns CDR1 KGHSH and CDR2 LQKENI. Complete variable domain (other parts from reference TRBV18 and TRBJ2-7): NAGVMQNPRHLVRRRGQEARLRCSPMKGHSHVYWYRQLPEEGLKFMVYLQKENIIDESGMPKERFSAEFPKEGPSILRIQQVVRGDSAAYFCASSPQQGGSYEQYFGPGTRLTVT.

The V call is TRBV19, the J call TRBJ2-7; 7 bases are shared with TRBD2. After removal of 3 bases from V and 3 bases from J, the junction contained 5 bases not matched to a gene. Germline V gene lookup returns CDR1 LNHDA and CDR2 SQIVND (reference sequence). The length of the CDR3 is 14 residues. The CDR3 reads CASSIGLAVYEQYF. CDR3 bases: TGTGCCAGTAGTATCGGGCTAGCGGTCTACGAGCAGTACTTC.

The chain combines TRBV9 with TRBJ2-1; 14 positions agree with TRBD2. With V trimmed by 4 bases and J by 7 bases, 10 bases remained unmatched. CDR3 length: 17 amino acids. The germline V gene has CDR1 SGDLS and CDR2 YYNGEE. CDR3 nucleotide sequence: TGTGCCAGCAGCTCGGGACTAGCGGGAGTTGGTATTAATGAGCAGTTCTTC. Its protein is CASSSGLAGVGINEQFF.

This clone was observed a handful of times. CDR3 loop: CASSSAWSSYEQYF. The CDR3, as DNA: TGTGCCAGCAGCTCCGCTTGGAGCTCCTACGAGCAGTACTTC. V usage is TRBV7-8 and J usage is TRBJ2-7, with unresolved D. The length of the CDR3 is 14 residues. The V and J ends lost 4 bases and 0 bases respectively, with 10 bases between them. Germline V gene data show CDR1 as SGHVS and CDR2 as FQNEAQ.

This chain connects TRBV5-4 to TRBJ2-7; 7 bases match TRBD2. The CDR3 loop spans 16 amino acids. Germline assignment: CDR1 SGHNT and CDR2 YYREEE (reference sequence). V shed 0 bases, J shed 0 bases, and the junction held 6 bases outside the gene matches. For the CDR3, the DNA is TGTGCCAGCAGCTTGGTGTTGGGGGGGTCCTCCTACGAGCAGTACTTC. Translating it yields CASSLVLGGSSYEQYF. The full variable domain, rest sourced from reference TRBV5-4 and TRBJ2-7, is ETGVTQSPTHLIKTRGQQVTLRCSSQSGHNTVSWYQQALGQGPQFIFQYYREEENGRGNFPPRFSGLQFPNYSSELNVNALELDDSALYLCASSLVLGGSSYEQYFGPGTRLTVT.

The rearrangement links TRBV6-1 to TRBJ2-7; D is unresolved. Trimming took 6 bases from V and 3 from J, leaving 12 bases between them. Germline CDR1 MNHNS, CDR2 SASEGT. The CDR3 spans 13 residues. CDR3: CASRDRVIYEQYF. DNA of the CDR3: TGTGCCAGCAGAGACCGGGTGATCTACGAGCAGTACTTC.

The CDR3 here is CASSYQGASRFF. The CDR3 DNA reads TGTGCCAGTAGTTATCAGGGGGCTAGTCGGTTCTTC. V is TRBV19 and J is TRBJ2-1; TRBD1 matches at 8 bases. The V gene's germline CDR1 is LNHDA and CDR2 SQIVND (reference sequence). The CDR3 totals 12 residues. With V trimmed by 5 bases and J by 15 bases, 9 bases remained unmatched.

The rearrangement uses TRBV7-3 and TRBJ2-2; possible D gene TRBD2, 9 bases. Germline assignment: CDR1 SGHTA and CDR2 FQGTGA. Trimming took 3 bases from V and 7 from J, leaving 18 bases between them. CDR3 size: 16 residues. DNA for the CDR3: TGTGCCAGCAGCTTCACAGGGGGTAGCGGGAGCGGGGAGCTGTTTTTT. Amino acids: CASSFTGGSGSGELFF. The complete variable domain, with remaining parts taken from reference TRBV7-3 and TRBJ2-2, reads GAGVSQTPSNKVTEKGKYVELRCDPISGHTALYWYRQSLGQGPEFLIYFQGTGAADDSGLPNDRFFAVRPEGSVSTLKIQRTERGDSAVYLCASSFTGGSGSGELFFGEGSRLTVL.

V usage is TRBV7-2 and J usage is TRBJ2-7; 11 bases are a match to TRBD2. This CDR3 is built from 16 residues. Per germline, CDR1 SGHTA and CDR2 FQGNSA. The J segment lost 1 base and the V segment lost 4 bases, leaving 6 bases of the junction unmatched. The CDR3 loop is CASSSGLAGVSYEQYF. Here the CDR3 DNA reads TGTGCCAGCAGCTCAGGACTAGCGGGCGTTTCCTACGAGCAGTACTTC.

This rearrangement joins TRBV6-1 to TRBJ2-1, with TRBD2 matching over 15 bases. V lost 4 bases, J lost 4 bases, and 5 bases stayed unmatched. The CDR3 consists of 17 residues. Germline V gives CDR1 MNHNS, CDR2 SASEGT. DNA of the CDR3: TGTGCCAGCAGTGGTGGACTAGCGGGAGGGTGGTACAATGAGCAGTTCTTC. Its translation is CASSGGLAGGWYNEQFF.

J is TRBJ2-4 and V is TRBV30; perhaps D is TRBD1 or TRBD2 (6 bases each). Germline assignment: CDR1 GTSNPN and CDR2 SVGIG (reference sequence). V lost 3 bases and J 3 bases, leaving 15 bases between the germline ends. The CDR3 totals 15 residues. CDR3 loop: CAWSPGKGGKNIQYF. Here the CDR3 DNA reads TGTGCCTGGAGCCCCGGGAAGGGGGGCAAAAACATTCAGTACTTC. Combining the CDR3 with reference TRBV30 and TRBJ2-4 gives the whole variable domain SQTIHQWPATLVQPVGSPLSLECTVEGTSNPNLYWYRQAAGRGLQLLFYSVGIGQISSEVPQNLSASRPQDRQFILSSKKLLLSDSGFYLCAWSPGKGGKNIQYFGAGTRLSVL.

The chain couples TRBV7-2 to TRBJ2-5, with a possible D match to TRBD1 (5 bases). Germline V gives CDR1 SGHTA, CDR2 FQGNSA. V shed 1 base and J shed 5 bases, with 14 bases lying between them. The CDR3 covers 15 residues. In nucleotides, the CDR3 is TGTGCCAGCAGCTTAGACGTCGGCAGGGTGGAGACCCAGTACTTC. Amino acid sequence: CASSLDVGRVETQYF.